A single sample is the source of the 28 T cell receptor beta chains below, sequenced in a study of blood T cell repertoires in COVID-19 (dated by TCRdb to about 2020). Receptor amplification or capture employed the immunoSEQ multiplex PCR assay. The immuneACCESS repertoire file appears here via TCRdb, limited to in-frame rearrangements. These files lack a portion of the clones; in checked studies, under half of the deficit traces to unresolved V genes, and the cause of the others is not known. This sample comprises about 370,000 clones, approximately 90% of them detected only once. The ten largest account for about 1% of the sample. Sequencing was done on a sample of PBMCs or T cells enriched from blood (not recorded which). The receptors stem from a man younger than 30 who had recovered from COVID-19.

The chain uses TRBV11-1 and TRBJ2-1, with D perhaps matching TRBD2 (5 bases). CDR1 is SGHAT, CDR2 FQDESV, per germline (reference sequence). The CDR3 extends over 15 amino acids. V was cut by 0 bases and J by 2 bases, with 8 bases left in between. The CDR3 loop is CASSLATGTYNEQFF. The CDR3 DNA is TGTGCCAGCAGCTTAGCTACGGGGACCTACAATGAGCAGTTCTTC.

The CDR3 loop is CASSLLAGATYEQYF. The CDR3 DNA is TGTGCCAGCAGCCTCCTAGCGGGAGCCACCTACGAGCAGTACTTC. The chain employs TRBV7-2 and TRBJ2-7, with 10 bases fitting TRBD2. The trim removed 5 bases at V and 2 bases at J, leaving 6 bases unmatched. CDR3 length: 15 residues. CDR1 is SGHTA and CDR2 is FQGNSA in the germline V gene.

This chain connects TRBV28 to TRBJ1-5; 8 bases fit TRBD1. Germline V CDR1 and CDR2: MDHEN, SYDVKM. This CDR3 spans 15 amino acids. V dropped 5 bases and J dropped 3; count of bases not matched to a gene: 6. The chain's CDR3 is CASSAGTGFNQPQHF. The CDR3 DNA sequence: TGTGCCAGCAGTGCCGGGACAGGATTCAATCAGCCCCAGCATTTT.

The J gene is TRBJ2-3, the V gene TRBV12-5, with 12 bases lining up with TRBD2. CDR1 and CDR2 from the germline V gene are LGHNT and FRNRAP. The CDR3 length is 18 residues. V shed 1 base, J shed 2 bases, and the junction held 7 bases outside the gene matches. The DNA of the CDR3 is TGTGCTAGTGGTTTGGCCCACGGACTAGCGGGAACCACAGATACGCAGTATTTT. Translation gives CASGLAHGLAGTTDTQYF.

This chain joins TRBV19 and TRBJ2-1; D is possibly TRBD2 (6 bases). The CDR3 has 18 residues. V shed 3 bases and J shed 6 bases, with 24 bases lying between them. CDR1 LNHDA and CDR2 SQIVND come from the germline V gene (reference sequence). The CDR3, as DNA: TGTGCCAGTAGTATTAGGGCCCGCTGGAAAACTAGCCCCAATGAGCAGTTCTTC. Translated: CASSIRARWKTSPNEQFF.

The chain carries TRBV10-1 and TRBJ1-4; no reliable D call. Germline lookup yields CDR1 WNHNN and CDR2 SYGVQD (reference sequence). The CDR3 is 14 residues long. V was trimmed by 9 bases and J by 0 bases, leaving 11 bases between them. The CDR3 DNA follows: TGCGCCAGTAAAGCGGGCGCAACTAATGAAAAACTGTTTTTT. Amino acids: CASKAGATNEKLFF.

This clone showed up just once. The rearrangement joins TRBV28 to TRBJ2-7; D might be TRBD1 (5 bases). The length of the CDR3 is 11 residues. V was clipped by 8 bases and J by 5 bases, with 10 bases between them. Germline V lookup: CDR1 MDHEN, CDR2 SYDVKM. In nucleotides, the CDR3 is TGTGCCAGCCCAGGGTACCACGAGCAGTACTTC. Translated: CASPGYHEQYF. The entire variable domain, with the rest obtained from reference TRBV28 and TRBJ2-7, is as follows: DVKVTQSSRYLVKRTGEKVFLECVQDMDHENMFWYRQDPGLGLRLIYFSYDVKMKEKGDIPEGYSVSREKKERFSLILESASTNQTSMYLCASPGYHEQYFGPGTRLTVT.

V usage is TRBV25-1 and J usage is TRBJ2-1; possibly TRBD1 for D (6 bases). CDR1 MGHDK and CDR2 SYGVNS come from the germline V gene. Trimming shortened V by 6 bases and J by 9 bases, and 21 bases separated the two germline ends. CDR3 size: 15 residues. In nucleotides, the CDR3 is TGTGCCAGCAGGAGAGAAGGGGGAGTATCCGGTGAGCAGTTCTTC. This codes for CASRREGGVSGEQFF.

For this clone: The same CDR3 is also encoded by other DNA sequences in this sample. The chain recombines TRBV9 with TRBJ1-2; D possibly corresponds to TRBD1 (5 bases). The V end lost 2 bases, the J end lost 4 bases, and 12 bases lay between the germline ends. Germline V gene lookup returns CDR1 SGDLS and CDR2 YYNGEE. The CDR3 loop spans 14 amino acids. The CDR3: CASSVQGASYGYTF. The CDR3 DNA is TGTGCCAGCAGCGTTCAAGGGGCGTCCTATGGCTACACCTTC.

The rearrangement joins TRBV7-6 to TRBJ2-1; TRBD2 matches 11 bases. Germline V lookup: CDR1 SGHVS, CDR2 FNYEAQ. The CDR3 has 15 residues. V lost 0 bases and J lost 7; bases outside the gene matches: 2. The CDR3 DNA is TGTGCCAGCAGCTTAGCGACTAGCGGGATTAATGAGCAGTTCTTC. Its protein product is CASSLATSGINEQFF.

The V call is TRBV15, the J call TRBJ1-4; weak D call: TRBD1 (5 bases). The V gene lost 5 bases and the J gene lost 0 bases, with 13 bases spanning the gap. Germline CDR1 and CDR2: LNHNV and YYDKDF (reference sequence). The CDR3 sequence is 16 residues long. The CDR3 DNA reads TGTGCCACCAGCGGAGGGACCAGGGCAACTAATGAAAAACTGTTTTTT. It encodes CATSGGTRATNEKLFF.

The chain joins TRBV6-5 to TRBJ1-6, with D uncertain. The length of the CDR3 is 14 residues. V was shortened by 8 bases and J by 3 bases, with 11 bases between the two germline ends. Germline V gene lookup returns CDR1 MNHEY and CDR2 SVGAGI. CDR3 loop: CASHEGDYNSPLHF. The DNA for the CDR3 is TGTGCCAGCCACGAGGGAGACTATAATTCACCCCTCCACTTT.

V usage is TRBV7-9 and J usage is TRBJ1-2, with D perhaps matching TRBD1 (5 bases). The germline gives CDR1 SEHNR, CDR2 FQNEAQ (reference sequence). The V end lost 5 bases, the J end lost 2 bases, and 12 bases lay between the germline ends. The CDR3 contains 14 residues. For the CDR3, the DNA is TGTGCCAGCAGCCCGATGGGGGGGAACTATGGCTACACCTTC. Its translation is CASSPMGGNYGYTF.

The sample holds one count of this clone. The chain recombines TRBV6-5 with TRBJ1-2; D possibly corresponds to TRBD1 (6 bases). The CDR3 sequence is 12 residues long. Germline CDR1 reads MNHEY; CDR2 reads SVGAGI. Trimming took 6 bases from V and 5 from J, leaving 10 bases between them. In DNA form, the CDR3 reads TGTGCCAGCAGCCAACAGGGTTATGGCTACACCTTC. This gives the protein CASSQQGYGYTF.

V and J are TRBV28 and TRBJ2-3; D ambiguous. Germline values: CDR1 MDHEN, CDR2 SYDVKM. There are 12 residues in the CDR3. V lost 6 bases and J lost 2, with 6 bases in between. The CDR3 here is CASSPYTDTQYF. In DNA, the CDR3 is TGTGCCAGCAGCCCCTACACAGATACGCAGTATTTT. Using reference TRBV28 and TRBJ2-3 for the parts outside the CDR3, the full variable domain is DVKVTQSSRYLVKRTGEKVFLECVQDMDHENMFWYRQDPGLGLRLIYFSYDVKMKEKGDIPEGYSVSREKKERFSLILESASTNQTSMYLCASSPYTDTQYFGPGTRLTVL.

This clone was seen a single time. The chain has TRBV27 and TRBJ1-2; D is unclear. The CDR3 is 13 residues long. V was trimmed by 6 bases and J by 0 bases, leaving 8 bases between them. Germline V lookup: CDR1 MNHEY, CDR2 SMNVEV (reference sequence). The CDR3: CASSTGANYGYTF. Written as DNA, the CDR3 is TGTGCCAGCAGCACGGGAGCTAACTATGGCTACACCTTC.

This clone was found a few times. The genes are TRBV5-5 and TRBJ2-1; D remains unclear. CDR1 and CDR2 from the germline V gene are SGHKS and YYEKEE (reference sequence). V gave up 3 bases and J gave up 0 bases, with 7 bases separating them. This CDR3 contains 14 residues. CDR3 sequence reads: CASSSNPSYNEQFF. DNA for the CDR3: TGTGCCAGCAGCTCCAATCCCTCCTACAATGAGCAGTTCTTC.

The chain links TRBV10-3 to TRBJ1-2; a possible D gene is TRBD1 (5 bases). V gave up 8 bases and J gave up 8 bases, with 15 bases separating them. The germline V gene encodes CDR1 ENHRY and CDR2 SYGVKD. The CDR3 totals 12 residues. The CDR3 loop reads CAISRESGGYTF. The CDR3 DNA follows: TGTGCCATCTCACGGGAGTCAGGGGGCTACACCTTC.

The rearrangement uses TRBV27 and TRBJ2-3, with 7 bases identical to TRBD1. The CDR3 consists of 14 residues. CDR1 is MNHEY, CDR2 SMNVEV, per germline (reference sequence). V lost 5 bases to trimming and J lost 1 base; unmatched junction nucleotides: 3. This CDR3 reads CASSTTGRTDTQYF. CDR3 DNA sequence: TGTGCCAGCAGTACGACAGGGCGCACAGATACGCAGTATTTT.

This chain connects TRBV27 to TRBJ2-7; 7 positions match TRBD1. Trimming removed 5 bases from V and 3 bases from J; junction bases left unmatched: 10. The CDR3 is 15 amino acids. CDR1 MNHEY and CDR2 SMNVEV come from the germline V gene (reference sequence). In DNA, the CDR3 is TGTGCCAGCAGTCCATACGACAGGGCGGTCTACGAGCAGTACTTC. Its translation: CASSPYDRAVYEQYF.

This sequence joins TRBV5-6 and TRBJ1-5; the D gene is possibly TRBD1 (5 bases). The CDR3 is 15 amino acids. The V end lost 3 bases, the J end lost 2 bases, and 12 bases lay between the germline ends. Germline assignment: CDR1 SGHDT and CDR2 YYEEEE. CDR3: CASSWGGRGNQPQHF. CDR3 DNA sequence: TGTGCCAGCAGCTGGGGGGGACGTGGCAATCAGCCCCAGCATTTT.

The V and J genes are TRBV5-4 and TRBJ2-7, with 7 bases that match TRBD1. Germline V CDR1 and CDR2: SGHNT, YYREEE (reference sequence). Unmatched junction bases numbered 9, after V lost 4 bases and J lost 2 bases. The CDR3 runs 15 residues. CDR3 sequence: CASSPTGPYTYEQYF. CDR3 in DNA: TGTGCCAGCAGCCCGACAGGGCCTTATACCTACGAGCAGTACTTC.

The gene calls are TRBV25-1 and TRBJ2-3; 8 nucleotides match TRBD2. The CDR3 covers 17 residues. Germline trimming cut 1 base from V and 0 bases from J; bases unmatched to any gene: 6. In germline, CDR1 is MGHDK, CDR2 SYGVNS. For the CDR3, the DNA is TGTGCCAGCAGTGAATTCTCCGGGGGGGGTAGCACAGATACGCAGTATTTT. Translation: CASSEFSGGGSTDTQYF.

The CDR3 DNA reads TGTGCCAGCAGTTTATCGGCGGGTGGAGAGACCCAGTACTTC. It yields the protein CASSLSAGGETQYF. The chain carries TRBV27 and TRBJ2-5; D is perhaps TRBD2 (5 bases). The CDR3 spans 14 residues. Trimming stripped 0 bases from V and 4 bases from J, with 9 bases between. CDR1 is MNHEY, CDR2 SMNVEV, per germline (reference sequence).

This clone was detected only once. The chain recombines TRBV6-5 with TRBJ1-2; tentative D call: TRBD1 (6 bases). V lost 4 bases and J lost 5, with 11 bases in between. There are 13 residues in the CDR3. Germline CDR1 and CDR2: MNHEY and SVGAGI. DNA of the CDR3: TGTGCCAGCAGTTTACAGGGTACTTATGGCTACACCTTC. Residues: CASSLQGTYGYTF.

J is TRBJ2-1 and V is TRBV3-1 (or the pseudogene TRBV3-2), with TRBD2 matching over 8 bases. CDR3 length: 14 amino acids. In germline, CDR1 is LGHDT, CDR2 YNNKEL (reference sequence). Trimming removed 5 bases from V and 8 bases from J; junction bases left unmatched: 8. The CDR3 region is CASSKRGGQDEQFF. CDR3 sequence (DNA): TGTGCCAGCAGCAAACGGGGGGGCCAGGATGAGCAGTTCTTC.

The genes are TRBV10-3 and TRBJ1-5; 7 nucleotides agree with TRBD1. The germline V gene has CDR1 ENHRY and CDR2 SYGVKD. Unmatched junction bases numbered 0, after V lost 2 bases and J lost 5 bases. This CDR3 spans 13 amino acids. This CDR3 reads CAISEQGDQPQHF. CDR3 bases: TGTGCCATCAGTGAGCAGGGGGATCAGCCCCAGCATTTT.

This clone was found once. The genes are TRBV15 and TRBJ2-2; the D gene is possibly TRBD2 (7 bases). The V gene's germline CDR1 is LNHNV and CDR2 YYDKDF (reference sequence). With 5 bases removed from V and 4 bases from J, the gap between germline ends came to 11 bases. This CDR3 is 14 amino acids long. CDR3 residues: CATSEGGSTGELFF. CDR3 nucleotides: TGTGCCACCAGCGAGGGGGGGAGCACCGGGGAGCTGTTTTTT.